This TCR beta chain was documented in a study of molecular identifiers for immune sequencing clone quantification. Overall study context: Replicates split RNA from approximately 20,000 or 100,000 naive CD8 cells five ways, and the researchers sequenced four portions. Study-level findings and limits: Among effectors, clones above 20 RNA copies held over 98% of molecules; among naive cells, under 1%.

CDR1 is SGDLS and CDR2 is YYNGEE in the germline V gene. This CDR3 is 15 amino acids long. V lost 0 bases to trimming and J lost 4 bases, with 12 bases between them. As previously described, bulk TCR libraries were made using listed TCR primers. TCRdb independently ran MiXCR on the PCR reads; one entry per CDR3 protein. The table includes about 330,000 distinct CDR3 sequences, over 20% detected once. In the sort, naive CD8 T cells were defined as CD8+CD4-CCR7+CD45RA+. In its sample, this clonotype was seen many times. Its specificity is unknown. This TCR was sampled from a human donor in good health. Some libraries in this study had Jurkat cell RNA spiked in. The specimen was naive CD8+ T cells from blood, with Jurkat cell RNA spiked in. Subset in this sample: FACS-sorted CD8+CD4-CCR7+CD45RA+ naive T cells. The chain has TRBV9 and TRBJ2-3; D call uncertain. CDR3 nucleotides: TGTGCCAGCAGCGTAGACGGCAGGTTGGCAGATACGCAGTATTTT. Its protein product is CASSVDGRLADTQYF.